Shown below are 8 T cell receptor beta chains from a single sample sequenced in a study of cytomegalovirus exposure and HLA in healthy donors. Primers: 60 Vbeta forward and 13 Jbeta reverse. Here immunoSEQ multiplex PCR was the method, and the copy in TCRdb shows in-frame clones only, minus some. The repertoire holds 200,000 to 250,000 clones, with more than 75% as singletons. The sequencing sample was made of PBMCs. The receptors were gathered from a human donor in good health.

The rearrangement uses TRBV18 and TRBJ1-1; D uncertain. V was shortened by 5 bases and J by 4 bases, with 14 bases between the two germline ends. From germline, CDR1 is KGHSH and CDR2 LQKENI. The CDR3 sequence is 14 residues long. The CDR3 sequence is CASSAIEEGTEAFF. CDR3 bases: TGTGCCAGCTCAGCCATTGAAGAGGGCACTGAAGCTTTCTTT.

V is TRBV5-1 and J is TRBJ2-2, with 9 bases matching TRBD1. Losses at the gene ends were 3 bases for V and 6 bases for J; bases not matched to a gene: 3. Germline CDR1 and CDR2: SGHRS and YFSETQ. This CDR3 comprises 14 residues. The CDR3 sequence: CASSWGQGAGELFF. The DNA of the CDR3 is TGCGCCAGCAGCTGGGGACAGGGAGCCGGGGAGCTGTTTTTT.

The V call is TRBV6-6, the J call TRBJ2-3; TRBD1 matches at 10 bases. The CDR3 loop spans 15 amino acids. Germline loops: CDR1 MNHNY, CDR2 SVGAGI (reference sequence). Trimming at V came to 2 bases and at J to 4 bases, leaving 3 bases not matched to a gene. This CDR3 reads CASSYDRGLPDTQYF. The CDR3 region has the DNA TGTGCCAGCAGTTACGACAGGGGGCTGCCAGATACGCAGTATTTT.

Here the CDR3 reads CASSTRQGAFNQPQHF. The CDR3 nucleotides read TGTGCCAGTAGTACAAGACAGGGGGCTTTCAATCAGCCCCAGCATTTT. The chain carries TRBV19 and TRBJ1-5; 10 nucleotides agree with TRBD1. This CDR3 spans 16 amino acids. The V gene end was trimmed by 4 bases and the J gene end by 3 bases; junction bases not matched to a gene: 6. Germline CDR1 and CDR2: LNHDA and SQIVND (reference sequence).

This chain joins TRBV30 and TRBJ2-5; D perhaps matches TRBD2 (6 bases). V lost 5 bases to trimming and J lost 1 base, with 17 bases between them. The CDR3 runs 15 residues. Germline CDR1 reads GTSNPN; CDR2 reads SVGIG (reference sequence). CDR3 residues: CAWCPNGGIQETQYF. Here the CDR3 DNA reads TGTGCCTGGTGCCCCAATGGGGGGATCCAAGAGACCCAGTACTTC.

CDR3 nucleotide sequence: TGTGCCAGCAGTTTAGACAGGGTAGGCACTGAAGCTTTCTTT. It codes for CASSLDRVGTEAFF. The rearrangement links TRBV27 to TRBJ1-1, with 7 nucleotides matching TRBD1. Per the germline V gene, CDR1 is MNHEY and CDR2 is SMNVEV (reference sequence). J was trimmed by 4 bases and V by 2 bases; bases with no gene match: 4. The CDR3 loop spans 14 amino acids.

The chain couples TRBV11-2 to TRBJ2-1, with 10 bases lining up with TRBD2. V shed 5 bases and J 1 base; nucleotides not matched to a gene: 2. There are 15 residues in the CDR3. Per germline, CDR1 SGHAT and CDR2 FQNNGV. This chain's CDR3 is CASSPSGSSYNEQFF. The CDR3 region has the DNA TGTGCCAGCAGCCCTAGCGGGAGTTCCTACAATGAGCAGTTCTTC.

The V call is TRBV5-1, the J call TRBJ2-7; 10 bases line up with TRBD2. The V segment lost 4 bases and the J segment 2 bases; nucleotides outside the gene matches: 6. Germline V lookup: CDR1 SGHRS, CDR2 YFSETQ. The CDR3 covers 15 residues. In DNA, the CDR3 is TGCGCCAGCAGCGGAGGGACTAGCGTTGCCTACGAGCAGTACTTC. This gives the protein CASSGGTSVAYEQYF.